The next 18 T cell receptor beta chains were all read from a single sample in a study of shared clonotypes between healthy human individuals. Libraries were prepared by immunoSEQ multiplex PCR; TCRdb keeps only in-frame clonotypes and omits some of them. The data contain millions of clones, roughly 94% of them singletons. The specimen was naive CD4+ T cells sorted from blood. Documented subset: CD45RA+ positively selected. These receptors were taken from a man in his late teens or twenties in good health.

V gene TRBV7-9 combines with J gene TRBJ1-3; D is unresolved. The germline V gene has CDR1 SEHNR and CDR2 FQNEAQ (reference sequence). Trimming cost V 5 bases and J 4 bases, with 24 bases left between them. The CDR3 loop spans 18 amino acids. The DNA for the CDR3 is TGTGCCAGCAGCCATCTAGTTCAGCTCTCGAGCTCCGGAAACACCATATATTTT. This encodes CASSHLVQLSSSGNTIYF.

V is TRBV28 and J is TRBJ2-1; D is unclear. V gave up 3 bases and J gave up 8 bases, with 14 bases separating them. Germline V gene sequence: CDR1 MDHEN, CDR2 SYDVKM. This CDR3 has 14 amino acids. CDR3 coding DNA: TGTGCCAGCAGTTTCCCTCAGAGCCGGTATGAGCAGTTCTTC. Residues: CASSFPQSRYEQFF.

The CDR3: CASSETQGAHEQYF. In DNA, the CDR3 is TGCGCCAGCAGTGAGACTCAGGGGGCCCACGAGCAGTACTTC. J is TRBJ2-7 and V is TRBV10-1, with 8 bases fitting TRBD1. This CDR3 has 14 residues. V shed 2 bases, J shed 5 bases, and the junction held 5 bases outside the gene matches. Germline V lookup: CDR1 WNHNN, CDR2 SYGVQD (reference sequence).

The count of this clone is one. The chain has TRBV19 and TRBJ2-5; D remains unclear. CDR1 and CDR2 (germline): LNHDA, SQIVND (reference sequence). The CDR3 contains 11 residues. V was cut by 5 bases and J by 2 bases, with 3 bases left in between. The CDR3 DNA sequence: TGTGCCAGTAGTTTACAAGAGACCCAGTACTTC. It yields the protein CASSLQETQYF.

This clone was recorded only once. The chain joins TRBV30 to TRBJ2-7; D may be TRBD1 (6 bases). The CDR3 has 11 amino acids. Looked up from germline, CDR1 is GTSNPN and CDR2 is SVGIG (reference sequence). The ends were cut back, 1 base at V and 6 bases at J, with 7 bases in the middle. In nucleotides, the CDR3 is TGTGCCTGGAGTGCAGGGGTCGAGCAGTACTTC. It codes for CAWSAGVEQYF.

The DNA of the CDR3 is TGTGCCAGCAGCTTGAAGGCTACTAGCGGACCAAGCTCCTACAATGAGCAGTTCTTC. Translated, it gives CASSLKATSGPSSYNEQFF. V gene TRBV7-2 combines with J gene TRBJ2-1; TRBD2 agrees at 8 bases. CDR1 is SGHTA and CDR2 is FQGNSA in the germline V gene. The CDR3 runs to 19 residues. The V gene end was trimmed by 3 bases and the J gene end by 0 bases; junction bases not matched to a gene: 13.

This chain links TRBV21-1 with TRBJ2-6; the DNA was not used to check the table's D call, TRBD1. TRBV21-1 is flagged as a pseudogene. This CDR3 spans 18 amino acids. In nucleotides, the CDR3 is TGTGCCAGCCTATCACCGGGACAGGGTAAATCCGGGGCCAACGTCCTGACTTTC. Translation gives CASLSPGQGKSGANVLTF.

Worth noting for this clone: Distinct nucleotide sequences in the sample also encode this CDR3. The gene calls are TRBV12-5 and TRBJ2-5; either TRBD1 or TRBD2 may supply D (5 bases each). V was trimmed by 3 bases and J by 5 bases, leaving 10 bases between them. Per the germline V gene, CDR1 is LGHNT and CDR2 is FRNRAP. The CDR3 sequence is 13 residues long. CDR3 in amino acids: CASGLWGRETQYF. The DNA of the CDR3 is TGTGCTAGTGGTTTATGGGGACGGGAGACCCAGTACTTC.

The chain carries TRBV7-2 and TRBJ2-7; the D is unclear. The CDR3 consists of 12 residues. The V gene's germline CDR1 is SGHTA and CDR2 FQGNSA. V was cut by 2 bases and J by 3 bases, with 5 bases left in between. The CDR3 sequence: CASSLPNYEQYF. For the CDR3, the DNA is TGTGCCAGCAGCTTACCGAACTACGAGCAGTACTTC. The variable domain in full, completed from reference TRBV7-2 and TRBJ2-7, reads GAGVSQSPSNKVTEKGKDVELRCDPISGHTALYWYRQSLGQGLEFLIYFQGNSAPDKSGLPSDRFSAERTGGSVSTLTIQRTQQEDSAVYLCASSLPNYEQYFGPGTRLTVT.

The V call is TRBV6-6, the J call TRBJ1-1; 10 bases fit TRBD1. The CDR3 spans 16 residues. Germline V gene data show CDR1 as MNHNY and CDR2 as SVGAGI (reference sequence). The V and J ends lost 4 bases and 3 bases, in that order; junction bases with no gene match: 8. The CDR3, as DNA: TGTGCCAGCAGTTCCCGGGACAGGGGATTTTACACTGAAGCTTTCTTT. It specifies CASSSRDRGFYTEAFF.

The V and J genes are TRBV6-6 and TRBJ2-3; weak D call: TRBD1 (6 bases). CDR3 size: 16 residues. Trimming pared 2 bases from V and 3 bases from J, leaving 15 bases between. Germline V gene lookup returns CDR1 MNHNY and CDR2 SVGAGI (reference sequence). The CDR3 region is CASSYGLNRETDTQYF. The CDR3 bases are TGTGCCAGCAGTTACGGGCTAAACAGGGAAACAGATACGCAGTATTTT.

On this clone itself: This CDR3 is also generated by other DNA sequences in the sample. The chain employs TRBV19 and TRBJ1-4, with D unresolved. Germline values: CDR1 LNHDA, CDR2 SQIVND (reference sequence). Deletions cut 7 bases from V and 0 bases from J, with 6 bases between. The CDR3 contains 13 residues. CDR3 sequence: CASTRTTNEKLFF. The CDR3 DNA reads TGTGCCAGTACAAGGACAACTAATGAAAAACTGTTTTTT.

Of note for this clone: Other DNA variants within this sample encode the same CDR3. V is TRBV6-5 and J is TRBJ2-5, with 9 bases identical to TRBD1. This CDR3 has 14 amino acids. Germline CDR1 and CDR2: MNHEY and SVGAGI. The trim removed 5 bases at V and 5 bases at J, leaving 6 bases unmatched. The chain's CDR3 is CASSLTGGRETQYF. DNA for the CDR3: TGTGCCAGCAGTCTGACAGGGGGGCGGGAGACCCAGTACTTC.

V gene TRBV10-2 combines with J gene TRBJ2-3; D gene uncertain. CDR3 length: 13 residues. Germline-derived CDR1 and CDR2 are WSHSY and SAAADI. Between the trimmed V and J ends, which lost 10 bases and 2 bases, there was a span of 13 bases. This CDR3 reads CATTKGPTDTQYF. CDR3 DNA sequence: TGCGCCACCACAAAAGGGCCCACAGATACGCAGTATTTT.

The chain is built from TRBV15 and TRBJ2-1; TRBD2 matches 7 bases. Unmatched junction bases numbered 11, after V lost 0 bases and J lost 0 bases. The CDR3 is 19 residues long. Germline V gene lookup returns CDR1 LNHNV and CDR2 YYDKDF (reference sequence). For the CDR3, the DNA is TGTGCCACCAGCAGAGATTTTACGGGGGGACGAAGCTCCTACAATGAGCAGTTCTTC. It encodes CATSRDFTGGRSSYNEQFF.

The V call is TRBV2, the J call TRBJ2-7; D ambiguous. CDR1 and CDR2 (germline): SNHLY, FYNNEI. This CDR3 has 13 amino acids. Trimming pared 8 bases from V and 6 bases from J, leaving 17 bases between. CDR3 bases: TGTGCCAGCCGGAGTGTGATTGGCGCCGAGCAGTACTTC. Its translation: CASRSVIGAEQYF.

The J gene is TRBJ1-2, the V gene TRBV27; no reliable D call. Trimming pared 8 bases from V and 1 base from J, leaving 5 bases between. Germline V gives CDR1 MNHEY, CDR2 SMNVEV (reference sequence). The CDR3 runs 11 residues. DNA of the CDR3: TGTGCCAGCGGGTTTAACTATGGCTACACCTTC. Its protein product is CASGFNYGYTF.

J is TRBJ1-5 and V is TRBV5-1; no clear D gene. Trimming took off 0 bases at V and 3 bases at J, with 4 bases between the two ends. The CDR3 is 13 residues long. The germline V gene has CDR1 SGHRS and CDR2 YFSETQ. The CDR3 region has the DNA TGCGCCAGCAGCTTGGAAATCAATCAGCCCCAGCATTTT. It codes for CASSLEINQPQHF.